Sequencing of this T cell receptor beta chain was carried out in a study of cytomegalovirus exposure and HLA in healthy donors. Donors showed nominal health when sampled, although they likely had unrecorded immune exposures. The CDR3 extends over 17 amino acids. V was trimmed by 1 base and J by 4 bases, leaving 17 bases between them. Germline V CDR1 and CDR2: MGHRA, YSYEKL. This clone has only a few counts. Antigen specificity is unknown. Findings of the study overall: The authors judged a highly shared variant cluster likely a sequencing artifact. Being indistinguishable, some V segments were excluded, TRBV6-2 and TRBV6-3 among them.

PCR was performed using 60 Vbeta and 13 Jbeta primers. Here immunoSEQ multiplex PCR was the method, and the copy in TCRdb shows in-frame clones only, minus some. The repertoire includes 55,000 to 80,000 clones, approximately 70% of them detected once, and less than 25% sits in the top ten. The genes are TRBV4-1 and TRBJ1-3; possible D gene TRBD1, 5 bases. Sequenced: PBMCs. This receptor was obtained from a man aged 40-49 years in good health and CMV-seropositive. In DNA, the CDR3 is TGCGCCAGCAGCCAAGTACTTGGAGGGGAGTTCGGAAACACCATATATTTT. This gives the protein CASSQVLGGEFGNTIYF.